The clone carrying this TCR beta chain came up a few times. The data stem from a study of blood T cells in healthy people across ages. Primers used in a second PCR of roughly 6 to 12 cycles were a sample-barcoded 5' primer and a J-beta primer mix. Each sample provided no less than 2.5 million CDR3-containing paired-end reads. MiXCR, applied by TCRdb to the 5' RACE reads, yields one record per CDR3 protein. The data hold about 580,000 distinct CDR3 sequences, with 40% to 50% observed a single time. CDR1 and CDR2 from the germline V gene are LNHNV and YYDKDF (reference sequence). The ends lost 0 bases at V and 9 bases at J; junction bases unmatched: 8. CDR3 size: 15 residues. The total RNA that was extracted per sample amounted to at least 5 micrograms.

The rearrangement links TRBV15 to TRBJ2-1, with 7 bases that match TRBD2. The sample taken for sequencing was blood. The origin of this receptor is a man older than 75 in good health. The DNA of the CDR3 is TGTGCCACCAGCAGAGACCCGACTAGCACACGTGAGCAGTTCTTC. It codes for CATSRDPTSTREQFF.